Following are 7 T cell receptor beta chains from one sample sequenced in a study of Graves' ophthalmopathy and Graves' hyperthyroidism. The TCR beta CDR3 regions underwent amplification from RNA transcripts. HTBI primers served in a first-round RT-PCR, which a second-round multiplex PCR followed. TCRdb processed the multiplex PCR reads anew with MiXCR; each CDR3 protein has one entry. The sample records hundreds of thousands of distinct CDR3 sequences, 20% to 25% being singletons. Specimen: peripheral blood. The receptors stem from a woman younger than 35 with stable Graves' hyperthyroidism. Some clones in this sample may be carry-over from other donors' samples.

This clonotype was observed many times. The CDR3 sequence: CSAREWDYIQYF. The DNA of the CDR3 is TGCAGTGCTAGAGAATGGGACTACATTCAGTACTTC. The chain joins TRBV20-1 to TRBJ2-4; a possible D gene is TRBD2 (6 bases). The CDR3 spans 12 residues. Trimming removed 0 bases at V and 8 bases at J, with 8 bases between. CDR1 DFQATT and CDR2 SNEGSKA come from the germline V gene (reference sequence).

This clonotype was found many times. The gene calls are TRBV12-3 or TRBV12-4 and TRBJ2-7; TRBD2 might be the D (5 bases). The V and J ends lost 8 bases and 5 bases respectively, with 13 bases between them. This CDR3 is built from 12 residues. The CDR3 protein is CASAYPRDEQYF. The CDR3 region has the DNA TGTGCCAGCGCGTACCCGAGGGACGAGCAGTACTTC.

The chain uses TRBV12-3 or TRBV12-4 and TRBJ2-7, with D unclear. The CDR3 is 14 amino acids. Trimming pared 3 bases from V and 5 bases from J, leaving 14 bases between. The CDR3 spells CASSFRLESHEQYF. The CDR3 coding sequence is TGTGCCAGCAGTTTTCGGTTGGAATCCCACGAGCAGTACTTC.

The chain combines TRBV12-3 or TRBV12-4 with TRBJ1-3; possible D gene TRBD1, 5 bases. V was trimmed by 3 bases and J by 0 bases, leaving 18 bases between them. This CDR3 spans 18 amino acids. The CDR3 region is CASSLQGPKLISGNTIYF. The CDR3 DNA sequence: TGTGCCAGCAGTTTGCAGGGTCCGAAACTCATCTCTGGAAACACCATATATTTT.

In this sample, this clonotype turned up many times. The genes are TRBV5-1 and TRBJ1-6; 8 bases fit TRBD1. CDR1 is SGHRS and CDR2 is YFSETQ in the germline V gene. The ends lost 2 bases at V and 7 bases at J; junction bases unmatched: 5. This CDR3 is 15 amino acids long. The CDR3 loop is CASSFQGARNSPLHF. CDR3 DNA: TGCGCCAGCAGCTTCCAGGGGGCGCGGAATTCACCCCTCCACTTT.

This clonotype appeared many times. The chain uses TRBV27 and TRBJ1-2, with D unresolved. The V and J ends lost 11 bases and 5 bases respectively, with 15 bases between them. CDR1 MNHEY and CDR2 SMNVEV come from the germline V gene (reference sequence). The CDR3 totals 12 residues. CDR3 bases: TGTGCCGCGGGGAGGGAAGGGTATGGCTACACCTTC. Translating gives CAAGREGYGYTF.

This clonotype was observed at least ten times. This chain links TRBV15 with TRBJ2-7, with 9 positions matching TRBD2. This CDR3 is built from 14 residues. Germline V gives CDR1 LNHNV, CDR2 YYDKDF (reference sequence). The V segment lost 5 bases and the J segment 6 bases; nucleotides outside the gene matches: 8. In DNA form, the CDR3 reads TGTGCCACCAGCCCCGCGGGAGGGATTTTCGAGCAGTACTTC. Translated: CATSPAGGIFEQYF. Full variable domain (outside the CDR3, taken from reference TRBV15 and TRBJ2-7): DAMVIQNPRYQVTQFGKPVTLSCSQTLNHNVMYWYQQKSSQAPKLLFHYYDKDFNNEADTPDNFQSRRPNTSFCFLDIRSPGLGDTAMYLCATSPAGGIFEQYFGPGTRLTVT.